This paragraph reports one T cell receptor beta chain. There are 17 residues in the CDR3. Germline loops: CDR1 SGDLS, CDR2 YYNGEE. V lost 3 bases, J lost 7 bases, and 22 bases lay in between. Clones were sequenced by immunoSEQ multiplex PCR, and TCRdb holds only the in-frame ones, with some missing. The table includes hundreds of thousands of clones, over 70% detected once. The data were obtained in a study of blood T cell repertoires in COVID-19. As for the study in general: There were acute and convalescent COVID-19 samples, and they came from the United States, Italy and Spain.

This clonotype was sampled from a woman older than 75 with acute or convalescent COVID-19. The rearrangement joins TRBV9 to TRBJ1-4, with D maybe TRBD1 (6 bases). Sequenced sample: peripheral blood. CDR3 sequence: CASSAQPLQGIGEKLFF. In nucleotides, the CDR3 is TGTGCCAGCAGCGCTCAACCTTTACAGGGTATAGGTGAAAAACTGTTTTTT.